The 2 T cell receptor beta chains in this list originate from one sample, sequenced in a study of T cells in Graves' hyperthyroidism and ophthalmopathy. Using RNA transcripts as the source, TCR beta CDR3 regions were amplified. HTBI primers were used for first-round RT-PCR of the TCR CDR3. TCRdb re-derived calls from the multiplex PCR reads in MiXCR, one entry per CDR3 protein. The data contain approximately 640,000 distinct CDR3 sequences, about 16% of them singletons. The sequenced sample was blood. The receptors come from a woman aged 25 to 45 with Graves' hyperthyroidism.

V is TRBV3-1 and J is TRBJ2-2; D may match TRBD1 or TRBD2 (5 bases each). CDR1 LGHDT and CDR2 YNNKEL come from the germline V gene (reference sequence). V was cut by 5 bases and J by 4 bases, with 14 bases left in between. This CDR3 is built from 15 residues. In DNA form, the CDR3 reads TGTGCCAGCAGCGATGACCGGGGCTTCACCGGGGAGCTGTTTTTT. This codes for CASSDDRGFTGELFF.

The chain joins TRBV5-1 to TRBJ1-1; TRBD1 agrees at 7 bases. The CDR3 length is 13 residues. V was clipped by 2 bases and J by 6 bases; unmatched bases: 4. Germline-derived CDR1 and CDR2 are SGHRS and YFSETQ. CDR3 DNA sequence: TGCGCCAGCAGCTTCGCAGGGGGTTCTGAAGCTTTCTTT. As protein: CASSFAGGSEAFF.